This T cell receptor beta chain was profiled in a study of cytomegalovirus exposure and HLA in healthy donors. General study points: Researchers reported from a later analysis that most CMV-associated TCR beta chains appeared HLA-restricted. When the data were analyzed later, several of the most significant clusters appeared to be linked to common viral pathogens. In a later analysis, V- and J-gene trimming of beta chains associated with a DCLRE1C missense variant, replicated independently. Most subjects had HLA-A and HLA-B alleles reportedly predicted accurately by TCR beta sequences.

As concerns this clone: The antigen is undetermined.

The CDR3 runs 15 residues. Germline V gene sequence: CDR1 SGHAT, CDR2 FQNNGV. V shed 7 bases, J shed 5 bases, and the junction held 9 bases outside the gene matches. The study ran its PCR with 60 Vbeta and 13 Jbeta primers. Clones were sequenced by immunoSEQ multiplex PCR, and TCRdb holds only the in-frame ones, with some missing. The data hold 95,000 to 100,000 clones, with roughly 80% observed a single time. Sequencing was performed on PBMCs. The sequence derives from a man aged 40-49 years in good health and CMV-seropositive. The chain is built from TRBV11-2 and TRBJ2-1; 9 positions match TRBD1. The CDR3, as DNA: TGTGCCAGCACCCCCGGGACAGGGCTTCACAATGAGCAGTTCTTC. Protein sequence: CASTPGTGLHNEQFF.